The source of this TCR beta chain is a study of PD-1 and CTLA-4 blockade in melanoma. Sequencing used immunoSEQ multiplex PCR; TCRdb keeps in-frame clones, though not all of them. This table holds some 11,000 clones, roughly 82% found once. Trimming at V came to 5 bases and at J to 7 bases, leaving 12 bases not matched to a gene. Germline CDR1 reads SGHKS; CDR2 reads YYEKEE (reference sequence). The CDR3 spans 15 residues. V and J are TRBV5-5 and TRBJ1-2; TRBD1 aligns across 9 bases. The sequence came from a human donor with melanoma. Sequences were derived from CD8+ T cells from peripheral blood, sampled from a patient given anti-PD-1 treatment. CDR3 coding DNA: TGTGCCAGCAGTTGGGGGGGACAGGGATTTAGTGGCTACACCTTC. It translates to CASSWGGQGFSGYTF.